This TCR beta chain originates from a study of blood T cell repertoires in COVID-19. Method: immunoSEQ multiplex PCR; TCRdb's copy keeps in-frame clones and lacks some. The sample has about 280,000 clones; 80% to 90% are singletons. The germline V gene encodes CDR1 GTSNPN and CDR2 SVGIG (reference sequence). This CDR3 is 13 amino acids long. V dropped 4 bases and J dropped 1 base, with 10 bases sitting between them. This TCR was recovered from a woman aged 25 to 39 with active or convalescent COVID-19. This chain uses TRBV30 with TRBJ1-1; no clear D gene. What was sequenced was peripheral blood. CDR3 nucleotides: TGTGCCTGGACGCTACTCCGGAACACTGAAGCTTTCTTT. Translating it yields CAWTLLRNTEAFF.